The T cell receptor beta chain under discussion was sequenced for a study of early T cells in non-severe SARS-CoV-2 infection. Study-wide results and caveats: Sequences matched to VDJdb favored anti-spike CD8 responses, while private and CD4 specificities were missed.

A few counts support this clonotype. Its target is not known. TCRdb itself ran the 5' RACE reads through MiXCR, one entry per CDR3 protein. This table holds tens of thousands of distinct CDR3 sequences, 5.5% to 7.5% found once. This CDR3 has 15 amino acids. V was clipped by 7 bases and J by 5 bases, with 20 bases between them. Germline values: CDR1 MNHNY, CDR2 SVGAGI (reference sequence). The chain joins TRBV6-6 to TRBJ1-2; D is possibly TRBD1 (6 bases). Sequenced: whole blood. This sequence originates from an adult who was a healthcare worker with PCR-confirmed SARS-CoV-2 infection or an uninfected control (not recorded which). The CDR3 DNA follows: TGTGCCAGCACCACCGGTGGGGACACAAGATATGGCTACACCTTC. Amino acids: CASTTGGDTRYGYTF.